Below are 8 T cell receptor beta chains sequenced from a single sample in a study of persistence of HIV-infected CD4 T cells. Their antigens are not known. The immunoSEQ assay was version 4, run in survey mode. Clones were read by immunoSEQ multiplex PCR, and TCRdb kept only the in-frame ones, dropping some. The sample lists around 35,000 clones; roughly 87% were seen once. Nonspecific anti-CD3/anti-CD28 bead stimulation represents the broad CD4+ T cell repertoire. Sorting selected CD4+ T cells upregulating both CD40 ligand and CD69. Sequenced here: CD4+ T cells sorted from PBMCs after roughly 20-hour stimulation, sampled from a patient who received antiretroviral therapy. These TCRs come from an adult man with HIV who was CMV-seropositive.

V gene TRBV6-5 combines with J gene TRBJ1-1, with TRBD1 identical over 8 bases. Germline assignment: CDR1 MNHEY and CDR2 SVGAGI. This CDR3 spans 13 amino acids. J gave up 5 bases and V 8 bases, and 7 bases lay outside the gene matches. As DNA, the CDR3 is TGTGCCAGCCTATGGACAGGGACGACTGAAGCTTTCTTT. It codes for CASLWTGTTEAFF.

The gene calls are TRBV3-1 (or the pseudogene TRBV3-2) and TRBJ1-2, with D unclear. CDR3 length: 14 amino acids. Germline assignment: CDR1 LGHDT and CDR2 YNNKEL (reference sequence). V dropped 0 bases and J dropped 8 bases, with 13 bases sitting between them. The CDR3: CASSQEFARRGYTF. The CDR3 DNA sequence: TGTGCCAGCAGCCAAGAATTCGCCAGACGAGGCTACACCTTC.

The V gene is TRBV12-3 or TRBV12-4, the J gene TRBJ2-7; TRBD1 agrees at 8 bases. This CDR3 region has 13 residues. The V and J ends lost 5 bases and 3 bases, in that order; junction bases with no gene match: 3. Here the CDR3 DNA reads TGTGCCAGCAGTGGCGACAGGGGCTACGAGCAGTACTTC. Residues: CASSGDRGYEQYF.

The chain has TRBV2 and TRBJ2-7, with 10 positions matching TRBD2. This CDR3 is 15 amino acids long. Germline assignment: CDR1 SNHLY and CDR2 FYNNEI. After removal of 6 bases from V and 2 bases from J, the junction contained 7 bases not matched to a gene. The CDR3 DNA follows: TGTGCCAGCAGGCCCGGGACTAGCGACGCCTACGAGCAGTACTTC. Protein sequence: CASRPGTSDAYEQYF.

Comments on this clone: At one end the junction does not follow the germline gene, possibly because of a read error. The rearrangement uses TRBV28 and TRBJ2-7; D is ambiguous. Looked up from germline, CDR1 is MDHEN and CDR2 is SYDVKM. The CDR3 has 13 amino acids. The CDR3 nucleotides read TGTGCCAGCAGTGGTGGATACGGGTACGGGCAGTACTTC. Translation gives CASSGGYGYGQYF. The full variable domain, rest sourced from reference TRBV28 and TRBJ2-7, is DVKVTQSSRYLVKRTGEKVFLECVQDMDHENMFWYRQDPGLGLRLIYFSYDVKMKEKGDIPEGYSVSREKKERFSLILESASTNQTSMYLCASSGGYGYGQYFGPGTRLTVT.

The CDR3 loop reads CASNADRSSGNTIYF. The DNA for the CDR3 is TGTGCCAGTAATGCGGACAGGTCATCAGGAAACACCATATATTTT. The V gene is TRBV19, the J gene TRBJ1-3; the match to TRBD1 covers 7 bases. J was trimmed by 4 bases and V by 7 bases; bases with no gene match: 10. This CDR3 comprises 15 residues. Germline V lookup: CDR1 LNHDA, CDR2 SQIVND (reference sequence).

The rearrangement uses TRBV30 and TRBJ1-5, with D unresolved. V dropped 0 bases and J dropped 3 bases, with 18 bases sitting between them. The CDR3 sequence is 17 residues long. The germline gives CDR1 GTSNPN, CDR2 SVGIG (reference sequence). In DNA, the CDR3 is TGTGCCTGGAGTGTACAAGGGTTGGTCAGCCTCAATCAGCCCCAGCATTTT. Its protein is CAWSVQGLVSLNQPQHF.

The V gene is TRBV6-5, the J gene TRBJ2-1; possibly TRBD1 or TRBD2 for D (5 bases each). CDR1 and CDR2 (germline): MNHEY, SVGAGI. The CDR3 has 13 amino acids. Trimming shortened V by 10 bases and J by 5 bases, and 15 bases separated the two germline ends. The CDR3 DNA reads TGTGCCACGGGACGGGACCCAAACAATGAGCAGTTCTTC. Translation: CATGRDPNNEQFF.